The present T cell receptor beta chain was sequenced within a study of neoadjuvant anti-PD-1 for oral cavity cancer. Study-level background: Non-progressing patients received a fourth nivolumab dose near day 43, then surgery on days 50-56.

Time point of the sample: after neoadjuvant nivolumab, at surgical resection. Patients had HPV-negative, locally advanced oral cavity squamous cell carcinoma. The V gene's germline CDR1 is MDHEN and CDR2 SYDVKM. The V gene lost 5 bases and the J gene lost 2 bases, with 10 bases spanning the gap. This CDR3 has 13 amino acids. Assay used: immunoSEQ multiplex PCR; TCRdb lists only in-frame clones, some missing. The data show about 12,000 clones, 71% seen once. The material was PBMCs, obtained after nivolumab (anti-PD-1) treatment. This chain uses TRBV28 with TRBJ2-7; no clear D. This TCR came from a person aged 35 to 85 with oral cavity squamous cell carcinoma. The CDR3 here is CASSRPQTYEQYF. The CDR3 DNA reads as TGTGCCAGCAGTAGGCCGCAAACCTACGAGCAGTACTTC.